The entry that follows covers one T cell receptor (beta chain) sequence. The source of the sample is a study of blood T cell repertoires in COVID-19. Turning to the study itself: Both acute and convalescent COVID-19 samples were obtained from the United States, Italy and Spain.

The assay was immunoSEQ multiplex PCR, and TCRdb's table has in-frame clones only and misses some. The sample contains fewer than 350,000 clones, around 86% of which appear only once. The V end was cut by 3 bases, the J end by 0 bases, with 9 bases between. From germline, CDR1 is WNHNN and CDR2 SYGVQD (reference sequence). CDR3 length: 14 residues. This chain joins TRBV10-1 and TRBJ2-7; no clear D. The sequence derives from a man between 40 and 49 years old with active or convalescent COVID-19. The sequencing sample was made of peripheral blood. CDR3 in DNA: TGCGCCAGCAGTGATCAGTCCAGCTCCTACGAGCAGTACTTC. This gives the protein CASSDQSSSYEQYF.